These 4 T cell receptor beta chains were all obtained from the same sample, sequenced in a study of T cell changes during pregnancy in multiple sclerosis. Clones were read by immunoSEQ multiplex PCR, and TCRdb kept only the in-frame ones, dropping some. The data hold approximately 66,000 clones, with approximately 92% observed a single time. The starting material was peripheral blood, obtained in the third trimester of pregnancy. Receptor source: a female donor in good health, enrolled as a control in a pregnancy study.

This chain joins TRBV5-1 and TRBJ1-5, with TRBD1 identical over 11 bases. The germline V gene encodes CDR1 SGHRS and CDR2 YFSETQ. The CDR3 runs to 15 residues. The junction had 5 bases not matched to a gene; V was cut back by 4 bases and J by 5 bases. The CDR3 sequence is CASSPGQGAYQPQHF. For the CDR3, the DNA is TGCGCCAGCAGCCCCGGACAGGGGGCTTATCAGCCCCAGCATTTT. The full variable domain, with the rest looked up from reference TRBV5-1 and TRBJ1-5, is KAGVTQTPRYLIKTRGQQVTLSCSPISGHRSVSWYQQTPGQGLQFLFEYFSETQRNKGNFPGRFSGRQFSNSRSEMNVSTLELGDSALYLCASSPGQGAYQPQHFGDGTRLSIL.

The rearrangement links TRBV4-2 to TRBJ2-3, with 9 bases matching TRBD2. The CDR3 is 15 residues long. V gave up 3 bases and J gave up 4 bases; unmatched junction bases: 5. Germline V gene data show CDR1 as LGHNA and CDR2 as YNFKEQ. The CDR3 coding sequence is TGTGCCAGCAGCCAGGCTAGCGGGGCTGCAGATACGCAGTATTTT. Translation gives CASSQASGAADTQYF.

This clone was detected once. CDR3 residues: CASSSRTSGSKHEQFF. In DNA form, the CDR3 reads TGTGCCAGCAGCTCTCGGACTAGCGGGAGTAAGCATGAGCAGTTCTTC. The V call is TRBV7-3, the J call TRBJ2-1; 13 bases line up with TRBD2. The CDR3 runs to 16 residues. Germline CDR1 and CDR2: SGHTA and FQGTGA. J was trimmed by 8 bases and V by 4 bases; bases with no gene match: 8.

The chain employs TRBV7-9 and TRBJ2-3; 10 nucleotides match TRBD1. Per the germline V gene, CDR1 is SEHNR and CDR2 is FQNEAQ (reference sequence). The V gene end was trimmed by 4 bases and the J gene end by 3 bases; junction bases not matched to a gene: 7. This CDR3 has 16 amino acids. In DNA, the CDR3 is TGTGCCAGCAGCTCATCGAGGGGACAGGGGACAGATACGCAGTATTTT. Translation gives CASSSSRGQGTDTQYF.